Following are 14 T cell receptor beta chains from one sample sequenced in a study of cytomegalovirus exposure and HLA in healthy donors. The PCR employed 60 Vbeta primers together with 13 Jbeta primers. Sequencing used immunoSEQ multiplex PCR; TCRdb keeps in-frame clones, though not all of them. There are around 52,000 clones in the sample; about 80% occur only once, and 1.7% lies in the top ten. Sample: PBMCs. The receptors were sampled from a man in his forties in good health and CMV-seronegative.

The chain recombines TRBV30 with TRBJ1-2; D gene unclear. CDR1 and CDR2 from the germline V gene are GTSNPN and SVGIG (reference sequence). The CDR3 runs to 12 residues. Deletions cut 3 bases from V and 1 base from J, with 6 bases between. CDR3 amino acids: CAWSDFNYGYTF. CDR3 DNA sequence: TGTGCCTGGAGCGACTTTAACTATGGCTACACCTTC.

The V and J genes are TRBV29-1 and TRBJ2-2, with D possibly being TRBD2 (7 bases). The V gene lost 4 bases and the J gene lost 0 bases, with 9 bases spanning the gap. Germline V gene data show CDR1 as SQVTM and CDR2 as ANQGSEA. This CDR3 is 14 amino acids long. In DNA, the CDR3 is TGCAGCGTTGCGGGGGGCGCGAACACCGGGGAGCTGTTTTTT. Translated: CSVAGGANTGELFF.

This chain links TRBV18 with TRBJ2-7; D is possibly TRBD1 (6 bases). Germline CDR1 is KGHSH and CDR2 is LQKENI. V was trimmed by 5 bases and J by 3 bases, leaving 11 bases between them. The CDR3 is 13 residues long. CDR3 DNA sequence: TGTGCCAGCTCAGTTGACAGGAACTACGAGCAGTACGTC. Translation gives CASSVDRNYEQYV.

V and J are TRBV5-1 and TRBJ2-7, with TRBD2 matching 8 bases. The CDR3 contains 16 residues. CDR1 is SGHRS, CDR2 YFSETQ, per germline. The V and J ends lost 0 bases and 1 base, in that order; junction bases with no gene match: 6. The CDR3 region has the DNA TGCGCCAGCAGCTTGGGGGCGAGCGGGGGTTCCTACGAGCAGTACTTC. Encoded protein: CASSLGASGGSYEQYF.

This sequence joins TRBV19 and TRBJ2-1; 11 nucleotides align to TRBD2. CDR1 is LNHDA, CDR2 SQIVND, per germline (reference sequence). The CDR3 contains 17 residues. V shed 7 bases and J 0 bases; nucleotides not matched to a gene: 8. CDR3 sequence: CASIRGLAGFSYNEQFF. In DNA, the CDR3 is TGTGCCAGTATTCGAGGACTAGCGGGTTTCTCCTACAATGAGCAGTTCTTC.

V and J are TRBV5-1 and TRBJ2-2; 7 nucleotides line up with TRBD1. With V trimmed by 3 bases and J by 0 bases, 5 bases remained unmatched. CDR3 length: 16 residues. CDR1 is SGHRS and CDR2 is YFSETQ in the germline V gene. DNA of the CDR3: TGCGCCAGCAGCTGGACAACAGGGGCGAACACCGGGGAGCTGTTTTTT. Translating it yields CASSWTTGANTGELFF.

The chain combines TRBV4-1 with TRBJ1-5; TRBD1 matches at 10 bases. Germline values: CDR1 MGHRA, CDR2 YSYEKL. CDR3 length: 17 residues. V dropped 0 bases and J dropped 7; count of bases not matched to a gene: 9. This chain's CDR3 is CASSQDRGTGVVQPQHF. As DNA, the CDR3 is TGCGCCAGCAGCCAAGACCGTGGGACAGGGGTAGTCCAGCCCCAGCATTTT.

In the case of this clone: The junction departs from germline at one end; a sequencing error may be responsible. The V gene is TRBV27, the J gene TRBJ1-1; a weak D match, TRBD1 (5 bases). Germline CDR1 reads MNHEY; CDR2 reads SMNVEV (reference sequence). The CDR3 sequence is 15 residues long. The CDR3 DNA reads as TGTGCCAGCAGTCCACGGCGGGGGATGAACACTGGAGCTTTCTTT. Protein product: CASSPRRGMNTGAFF.

The rearrangement joins TRBV21-1 to TRBJ2-3; TRBD2, the table's D call, lacks a check against the DNA. TRBV21-1 is labeled a pseudogene. There are 16 residues in the CDR3. The CDR3, as DNA: TGTGCCAGCAGCAACGGGCGGGGGGGCCTCACAGATACGCAGTATTTT. It is translated as CASSNGRGGLTDTQYF.

This clone was found a few times. The rearrangement links TRBV12-5 to TRBJ2-1; TRBD1 matches 7 bases. Germline assignment: CDR1 LGHNT and CDR2 FRNRAP. Trimming removed 2 bases from V and 3 bases from J; junction bases left unmatched: 7. This CDR3 has 16 residues. The CDR3 spells CASGLYTRQGYNEQFF. The CDR3 DNA is TGTGCTAGTGGTTTGTACACGCGACAGGGCTACAATGAGCAGTTCTTC.

This sequence joins TRBV2 and TRBJ2-1, with 8 bases aligning to TRBD2. V trimming: 6 bases; J trimming: 4 bases; junction bases outside the gene matches: 8. Germline V gene data show CDR1 as SNHLY and CDR2 as FYNNEI. The CDR3 contains 15 residues. CDR3 nucleotide sequence: TGTGCCAGCAGAGGTAAAGCGGGGGCTTACAATGAGCAGTTCTTC. Protein sequence: CASRGKAGAYNEQFF.

The gene calls are TRBV6-6 and TRBJ2-5; D is undetermined. Germline V CDR1 and CDR2: MNHNY, SVGAGI (reference sequence). The CDR3 runs to 13 residues. The V end was cut by 6 bases, the J end by 4 bases, with 12 bases between. This CDR3 is CASRPLNPETQYF. The DNA for the CDR3 is TGTGCCAGCAGACCACTAAACCCAGAGACCCAGTACTTC.

The chain carries TRBV7-9 and TRBJ2-2; possibly TRBD2 for D (6 bases). The CDR3 has 15 residues. Germline CDR1 is SEHNR and CDR2 is FQNEAQ (reference sequence). The ends were cut back, 5 bases at V and 0 bases at J, with 10 bases in the middle. In nucleotides, the CDR3 is TGTGCCAGCAGCCGTCTAGCGACGAACACCGGGGAGCTGTTTTTT. Its translation is CASSRLATNTGELFF.

This rearrangement joins TRBV6-5 to TRBJ2-2; a weak D match, TRBD2 (5 bases). The germline gives CDR1 MNHEY, CDR2 SVGAGI. V lost 0 bases and J 1 base, leaving 6 bases between the germline ends. The CDR3 has 15 residues. The CDR3 DNA reads as TGTGCCAGCAGTTACTCCGGGATGAACACCGGGGAGCTGTTTTTT. Residues: CASSYSGMNTGELFF.